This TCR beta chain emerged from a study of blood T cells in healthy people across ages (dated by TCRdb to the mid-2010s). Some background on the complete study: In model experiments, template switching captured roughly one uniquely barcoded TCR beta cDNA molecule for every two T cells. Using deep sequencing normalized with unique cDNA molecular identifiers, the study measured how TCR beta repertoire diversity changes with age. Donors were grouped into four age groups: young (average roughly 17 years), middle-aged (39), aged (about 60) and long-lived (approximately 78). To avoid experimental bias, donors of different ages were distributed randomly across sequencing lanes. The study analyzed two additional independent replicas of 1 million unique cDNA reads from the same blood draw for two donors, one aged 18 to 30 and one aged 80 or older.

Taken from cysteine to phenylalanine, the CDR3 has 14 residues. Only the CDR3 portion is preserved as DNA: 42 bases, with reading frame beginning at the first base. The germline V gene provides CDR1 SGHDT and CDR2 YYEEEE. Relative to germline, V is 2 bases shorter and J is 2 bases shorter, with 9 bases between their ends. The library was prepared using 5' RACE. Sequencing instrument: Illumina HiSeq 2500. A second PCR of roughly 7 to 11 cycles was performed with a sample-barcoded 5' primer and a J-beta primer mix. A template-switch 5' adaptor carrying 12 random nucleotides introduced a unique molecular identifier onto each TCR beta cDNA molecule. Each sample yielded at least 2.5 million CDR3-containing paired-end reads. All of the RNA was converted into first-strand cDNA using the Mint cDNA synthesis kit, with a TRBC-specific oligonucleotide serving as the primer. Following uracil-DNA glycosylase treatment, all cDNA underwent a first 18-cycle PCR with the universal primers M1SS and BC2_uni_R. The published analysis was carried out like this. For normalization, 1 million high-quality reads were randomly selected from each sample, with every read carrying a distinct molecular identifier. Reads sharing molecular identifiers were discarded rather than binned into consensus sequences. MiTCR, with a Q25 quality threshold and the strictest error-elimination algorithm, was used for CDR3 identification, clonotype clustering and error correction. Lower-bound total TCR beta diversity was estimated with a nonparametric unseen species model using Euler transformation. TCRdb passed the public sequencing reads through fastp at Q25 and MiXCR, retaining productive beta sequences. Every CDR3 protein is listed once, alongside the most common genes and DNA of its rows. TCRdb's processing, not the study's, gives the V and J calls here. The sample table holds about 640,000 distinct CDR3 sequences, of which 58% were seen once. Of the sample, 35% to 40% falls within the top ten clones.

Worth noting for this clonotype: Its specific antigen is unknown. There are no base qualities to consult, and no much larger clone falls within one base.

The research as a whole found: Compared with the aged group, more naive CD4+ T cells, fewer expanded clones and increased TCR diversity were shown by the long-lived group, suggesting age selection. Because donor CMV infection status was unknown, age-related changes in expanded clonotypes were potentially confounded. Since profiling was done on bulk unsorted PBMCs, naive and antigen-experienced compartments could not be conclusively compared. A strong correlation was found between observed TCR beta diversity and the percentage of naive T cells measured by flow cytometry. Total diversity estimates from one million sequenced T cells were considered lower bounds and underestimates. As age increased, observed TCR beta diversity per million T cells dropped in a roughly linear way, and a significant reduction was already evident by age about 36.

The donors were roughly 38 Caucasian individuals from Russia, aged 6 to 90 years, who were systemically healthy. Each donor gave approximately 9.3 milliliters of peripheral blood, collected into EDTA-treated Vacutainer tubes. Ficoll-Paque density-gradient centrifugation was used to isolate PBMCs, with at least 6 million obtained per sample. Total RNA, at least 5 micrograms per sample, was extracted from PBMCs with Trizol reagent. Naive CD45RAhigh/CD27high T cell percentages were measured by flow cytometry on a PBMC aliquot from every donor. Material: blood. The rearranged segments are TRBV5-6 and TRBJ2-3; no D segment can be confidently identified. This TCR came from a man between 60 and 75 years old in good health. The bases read TGTGCCAGCAGCTTTTCGTCAATCACAGATACGCAGTATTTT. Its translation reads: CASSFSSITDTQYF.